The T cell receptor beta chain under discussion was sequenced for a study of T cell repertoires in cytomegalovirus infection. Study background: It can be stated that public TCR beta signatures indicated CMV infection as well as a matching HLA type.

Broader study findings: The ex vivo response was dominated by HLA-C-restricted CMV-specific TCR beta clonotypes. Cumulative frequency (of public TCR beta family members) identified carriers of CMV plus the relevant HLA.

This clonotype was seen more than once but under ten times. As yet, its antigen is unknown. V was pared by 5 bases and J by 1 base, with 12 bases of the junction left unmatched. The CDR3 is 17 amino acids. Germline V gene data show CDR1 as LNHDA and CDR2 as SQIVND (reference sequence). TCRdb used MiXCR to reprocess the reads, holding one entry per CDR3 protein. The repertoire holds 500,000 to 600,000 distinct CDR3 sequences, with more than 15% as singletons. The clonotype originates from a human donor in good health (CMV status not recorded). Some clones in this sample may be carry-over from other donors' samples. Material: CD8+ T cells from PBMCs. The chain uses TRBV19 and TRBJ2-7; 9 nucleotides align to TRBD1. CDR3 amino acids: CASSSRLRDRESYEQYF. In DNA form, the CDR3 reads TGTGCCAGTAGTTCCCGTCTCCGGGACAGGGAGTCCTACGAGCAGTACTTC.